The 17 T cell receptor beta chains listed next were all sequenced from one sample in a study of T-cell reconstitution after alpha-beta-depleted transplantation in children. Unique molecular identifiers were used to barcode this TCRbeta library. TCRdb re-derived calls from the PCR reads in MiXCR, one entry per CDR3 protein. This table has fewer than 500,000 distinct CDR3 sequences, 43% appearing once. The sequences come from PBMCs, collected before TCRalphabeta/CD19-depleted stem cell transplant. The receptors originated from a girl aged 2-9 years with aplastic anemia, due to receive a stem cell transplant.

V is TRBV6-6 and J is TRBJ1-1; D unclear. V was pared by 6 bases and J by 1 base, with 9 bases between. Germline CDR1 reads MNHNY; CDR2 reads SVGAGI (reference sequence). CDR3 length: 13 amino acids. In nucleotides, the CDR3 is TGTGCCAGCAGCCAGACACCGAACACTGAAGCTTTCTTT. The encoded protein is CASSQTPNTEAFF.

This clonotype was counted a few times. The rearrangement joins TRBV25-1 to TRBJ2-5; D uncertain. Germline assignment: CDR1 MGHDK and CDR2 SYGVNS. V gave up 3 bases and J gave up 1 base, with 9 bases separating them. This CDR3 comprises 14 residues. In nucleotides, the CDR3 is TGTGCCAGCAGTGAGCCTCCACCCCAAGAGACCCAGTACTTC. Translation: CASSEPPPQETQYF.

The gene calls are TRBV10-3 and TRBJ2-1, with D maybe TRBD2 (5 bases). V dropped 6 bases and J dropped 0 bases, with 6 bases sitting between them. This CDR3 is 13 amino acids long. Germline values: CDR1 ENHRY, CDR2 SYGVKD. CDR3 sequence (DNA): TGTGCCATCAGCAGCGGCTCCTACAATGAGCAGTTCTTC. This gives the protein CAISSGSYNEQFF.

V usage is TRBV20-1 and J usage is TRBJ1-1, with 8 bases lining up with TRBD1. Germline lookup yields CDR1 DFQATT and CDR2 SNEGSKA (reference sequence). The CDR3 spans 13 residues. With 5 bases clipped from V and 2 bases from J, the junction kept 4 bases outside the gene matches. The CDR3 DNA reads as TGCAGTGCTCGGACAGGGATAAACACTGAAGCTTTCTTT. Its protein is CSARTGINTEAFF.

V is TRBV30 and J is TRBJ2-7; either TRBD1 or TRBD2 may fit D (5 bases each). The germline V and J ends were trimmed by 5 bases and 3 bases, with 17 bases remaining between them. The CDR3 length is 14 residues. Germline V gene lookup returns CDR1 GTSNPN and CDR2 SVGIG (reference sequence). CDR3 sequence (DNA): TGTGCCTGGGACGCAGGGACCGGCGGCTACGAGCAGTACTTC. It translates to CAWDAGTGGYEQYF.

At least ten counts were recorded for this clonotype. The CDR3 protein is CSARDRRGVDNEQFF. The DNA for the CDR3 is TGCAGTGCTAGAGATCGACGGGGGGTCGACAATGAGCAGTTCTTC. The chain employs TRBV20-1 and TRBJ2-1; 7 bases agree with TRBD2. V lost 0 bases and J lost 5; bases outside the gene matches: 7. The CDR3 is 15 amino acids. Germline CDR1 is DFQATT and CDR2 is SNEGSKA (reference sequence).

CDR3 DNA: TGTGCCAGCAGTTACTCGGGAGCATTGACAGTGCCCTACAATGAGCAGTTCTTC. The encoded protein is CASSYSGALTVPYNEQFF. The J gene is TRBJ2-1, the V gene TRBV6-5; D tentatively fits TRBD1 or TRBD2 (5 bases each). The CDR3 has 18 amino acids. Trimming shortened V by 0 bases and J by 2 bases, and 17 bases separated the two germline ends. CDR1 is MNHEY, CDR2 SVGAGI, per germline.

Concerning this clonotype: Germline and junction disagree at one end, which may indicate a read error. The chain links TRBV29-1 to TRBJ1-1, with TRBD1 identical over 7 bases. Germline V CDR1 and CDR2: SQVTM, ANQGSEA. The CDR3 has 12 amino acids. In DNA form, the CDR3 reads TGCAGCCTTGACAGGGACTACACTGAAGCTTTCTTT. Amino acid sequence: CSLDRDYTEAFF.

The chain has TRBV5-1 and TRBJ2-7, with a weak D call TRBD2 (6 bases). Trimming pared 5 bases from V and 0 bases from J, leaving 9 bases between. The CDR3 runs 13 residues. Germline V lookup: CDR1 SGHRS, CDR2 YFSETQ. In DNA form, the CDR3 reads TGCGCCAGCAGGAATAGCGGCTCCTACGAGCAGTACTTC. It encodes CASRNSGSYEQYF.

The V and J genes are TRBV7-3 and TRBJ2-1; D unclear. V lost 1 base to trimming and J lost 6 bases, with 7 bases between them. Germline lookup yields CDR1 SGHTA and CDR2 FQGTGA. This CDR3 has 13 residues. CDR3 amino acids: CASSLRNSNEQFF. CDR3 in DNA: TGTGCCAGCAGCTTAAGGAATAGCAATGAGCAGTTCTTC.

This chain uses TRBV20-1 with TRBJ2-1, with 7 bases aligning to TRBD1. This CDR3 is built from 11 residues. Per germline, CDR1 DFQATT and CDR2 SNEGSKA (reference sequence). J lost 4 bases, V lost 6 bases, and 0 bases had no gene match. The CDR3 region is CSAGQYNEQFF. The CDR3 nucleotides are TGCAGTGCGGGACAGTACAATGAGCAGTTCTTC.

Notes on this clonotype: Being one base from a much bigger clone, this may be a read error. The chain links TRBV6-1 to TRBJ2-6; TRBD2 might be the D (5 bases). CDR1 and CDR2 (germline): MNHNS, SASEGT. Trimming removed 8 bases at V and 0 bases at J, with 11 bases between. CDR3 size: 15 residues. The CDR3 protein is CASGLGVSGANVLTF. In nucleotides, the CDR3 is TGTGCCAGCGGACTCGGGGTCTCTGGGGCCAACGTCCTGACTTTC.

The V gene is TRBV20-1, the J gene TRBJ1-2; D is uncertain. The V gene's germline CDR1 is DFQATT and CDR2 SNEGSKA (reference sequence). V dropped 4 bases and J dropped 8 bases, with 20 bases sitting between them. The CDR3 is 14 amino acids. The CDR3 loop reads CSATSEMRLWGYTF. The CDR3 coding sequence is TGCAGTGCTACTTCTGAAATGAGGTTGTGGGGCTACACCTTC.

A remark on this clonotype: With a much larger clone just one base away, this may be a read error. The rearrangement uses TRBV6-2 or TRBV6-3 and TRBJ1-1; no firm D call. CDR1 MNHEY and CDR2 SVGEGT come from the germline V gene. V shed 8 bases and J shed 1 base, with 8 bases lying between them. The CDR3 length is 12 residues. The CDR3: CASGSANTEAFF. The CDR3 coding sequence is TGTGCCAGCGGCTCGGCGAACACTGAAGCTTTCTTT.

J is TRBJ2-3 and V is TRBV12-3 or TRBV12-4, with TRBD1 matching over 8 bases. This CDR3 is built from 14 residues. After removal of 6 bases from V and 4 bases from J, the junction contained 6 bases not matched to a gene. The CDR3 reads CASRGTGGPDTQYF. The CDR3 nucleotides are TGTGCCAGCAGGGGGACAGGCGGGCCAGATACGCAGTATTTT.

The genes are TRBV23-1 and TRBJ1-1, with TRBD1 as a possible D gene (6 bases). TRBV23-1 is designated an ORF whose function remains uncertain. Trimming stripped 8 bases from V and 6 bases from J, with 22 bases between. This CDR3 contains 15 residues. CDR3 amino acids: CASPPPRTAQSEAFF. Here the CDR3 DNA reads TGCGCCAGCCCCCCACCTCGGACAGCTCAATCTGAAGCTTTCTTT.

The V and J genes are TRBV10-3 and TRBJ2-7, with 12 bases matching TRBD2. In germline, CDR1 is ENHRY, CDR2 SYGVKD. The CDR3 is 18 amino acids. J was trimmed by 3 bases and V by 5 bases; bases with no gene match: 14. The CDR3 sequence: CAISLTSGGPFGGYEQYF. In DNA, the CDR3 is TGTGCCATCAGTCTCACTAGCGGGGGGCCGTTCGGAGGCTACGAGCAGTACTTC.